This T cell receptor (beta chain) was identified during a study of glioma-infiltrating T cells after dendritic cell vaccination. Findings of the study overall: TCR clonality showed no direct relationship with survival.

The trim removed 4 bases at V and 1 base at J, leaving 7 bases unmatched. CDR1 and CDR2 (germline): SQVTM, ANQGSEA. The length of the CDR3 is 16 residues. Time point denoted: after dendritic cell vaccination, including at tumor progression/relapse. Fresh-frozen tumor tissue and more than two years of survival data were available for all. The immunoSEQ assay amplified TCRB CDR3 from up to 2 ug DNA. Measured with immunoSEQ multiplex PCR; TCRdb has only the in-frame clones, and not every one. This table holds around 83,000 clones, roughly 85% found once. About this clone: The antigen remains unidentified.

This TCR was sampled from a human donor with glioblastoma. This specimen consisted of blood, obtained after dendritic cell vaccination. This chain links TRBV29-1 with TRBJ1-5, with TRBD1 matching 10 bases. CDR3 sequence reads: CSVGTGGGRSNQPQHF. The CDR3 coding sequence is TGCAGCGTTGGGACAGGGGGGGGGAGGAGCAATCAGCCCCAGCATTTT.